Only one count was recorded for the clone carrying this TCR beta chain. Its antigen is as yet unknown. Trimming cost V 6 bases and J 6 bases; bases outside gene matches: 6. This CDR3 comprises 15 residues. CDR1 and CDR2 from the germline V gene are KGHDR and SFDVKD. This sample is drawn from a study of T cell responses to AZD1222 COVID-19 vaccine. Produced via immunoSEQ multiplex PCR; TCRdb's table is partial and in-frame only. Counted here are fewer than 110,000 clones, roughly nine tenths occurring once; the ten biggest clones make up 6% to 7%. Study findings and constraints: Most donors were white British and more were female, and clonal diversity was possibly underestimated. Reportedly, nearly half of unique spike TCRs recognized epitopes outside B.1.351/B.1.1.7 mutations. Along spike, vaccine-associated CD4 TCRs were found throughout, with dominance at 160-218 and 743-854.

The clonotype was recovered from an adult in good health. This specimen was peripheral blood, taken on day 0 of AZD1222 vaccination. The V gene is TRBV24-1, the J gene TRBJ1-5; 11 nucleotides line up with TRBD1. CDR3 bases: TGTGCCACCAGTATCGGGACAGGGGGTACTCAGCCCCAGCATTTT. Translation: CATSIGTGGTQPQHF.